This is a list of T cell receptor beta chains from one sample in a study of T cells in Graves' hyperthyroidism and ophthalmopathy. Via MiXCR, TCRdb re-called the multiplex PCR reads, giving one row per CDR3 protein. Of approximately 530,000 distinct CDR3 sequences in the sample, roughly 21% were seen once. Material for sequencing was blood. Receptor source: a man aged 40-49 years with Graves' ophthalmopathy. CDR3s include the opening cysteine and the closing phenylalanine or tryptophan. Fields, in order: D gene, V gene, J gene, clone size, CDR3 protein, CDR3 DNA. The D gene is left open where the match is weak. Rows give clone size only sometimes, using once, few, many, or a class for an expanded clone.

D: TRBD2
V: TRBV20-1
J: TRBJ2-7
size: -
CDR3: CSASPLAGGIYEQYF
DNA: TGCAGTGCTAGCCCACTAGCGGGTGGGATCTACGAGCAGTACTTC

D: -
V: TRBV14
J: TRBJ2-7
size: -
CDR3: CASSRMSQGTPYEQYF
DNA: TGTGCCAGCAGCCGCATGTCCCAGGGGACCCCCTACGAGCAGTACTTC

D: -
V: TRBV5-1
J: TRBJ1-1
size: many
CDR3: CASRLGGTTEAFF
DNA: TGCGCCAGCAGGTTGGGGGGTACCACTGAAGCTTTCTTT

D: -
V: TRBV7-3
J: TRBJ2-5
size: many
CDR3: CASSLDGSTGETQYF
DNA: TGTGCCAGCAGCTTAGACGGGAGTACGGGAGAGACCCAGTACTTC

D: TRBD2
V: TRBV18
J: TRBJ2-7
size: many
CDR3: CASSLHRLAASYEQYF
DNA: TGTGCCAGCTCACTTCACCGACTAGCGGCATCCTACGAGCAGTACTTC

D: -
V: TRBV27
J: TRBJ2-1
size: -
CDR3: CAIFGGGEQFF
DNA: TGTGCCATTTTCGGAGGTGGTGAGCAGTTCTTC

D: -
V: TRBV3-1
J: TRBJ1-2
size: -
CDR3: CASSQDGRADGYTF
DNA: TGTGCCAGCAGCCAAGACGGCAGGGCGGATGGCTACACCTTC

D: TRBD1
V: TRBV7-9
J: TRBJ1-2
size: many
CDR3: CASSKSTGGYGYTF
DNA: TGTGCCAGCAGCAAATCGACAGGGGGCTATGGCTACACCTTC

D: TRBD2
V: TRBV11-2
J: TRBJ2-1
size: many
CDR3: CASSLDFASGTNEQFF
DNA: TGTGCCAGCAGCTTAGATTTTGCTAGCGGGACCAATGAGCAGTTCTTC

D: -
V: TRBV9
J: TRBJ2-1
size: once
CDR3: CASSVGGSFTSDEQFF
DNA: TGTGCCAGCAGCGTAGGGGGGAGTTTTACCTCCGATGAGCAGTTCTTC

D: TRBD2
V: TRBV27
J: TRBJ2-7
size: -
CDR3: CASSFAGLASNSYEQYF
DNA: TGTGCCAGCAGTTTCGCGGGACTAGCTTCAAACTCCTACGAGCAGTACTTC

D: -
V: TRBV4-2
J: TRBJ2-7
size: many
CDR3: CASSQRPPRYEQYF
DNA: TGTGCCAGCAGCCAACGCCCCCCTCGCTACGAGCAGTACTTC

D: -
V: TRBV19
J: TRBJ2-1
size: few
CDR3: CASSMPGPNEQFF
DNA: TGTGCCAGTAGTATGCCCGGGCCCAATGAGCAGTTCTTC

D: TRBD2
V: TRBV11-2
J: TRBJ2-1
size: many
CDR3: CASSPGLGLPNEQFF
DNA: TGTGCCAGCAGCCCCGGACTAGGTCTGCCCAATGAGCAGTTCTTC

D: TRBD2
V: TRBV11-2
J: TRBJ2-1
size: few
CDR3: CASSYSSSGSTSYNEQFF
DNA: TGTGCCAGCAGTTACTCGTCTAGCGGGAGTACATCCTACAATGAGCAGTTCTTC

D: -
V: TRBV19
J: TRBJ1-5
size: -
CDR3: CASTRGGQGINQPQHF
DNA: TGTGCCAGTACTCGGGGGGGGCAGGGAATCAATCAGCCCCAGCATTTT

D: TRBD2
V: TRBV20-1
J: TRBJ2-3
size: many
CDR3: CSARRTSATDTQYF
DNA: TGCAGTGCTAGAAGGACTAGCGCCACAGATACGCAGTATTTT

D: TRBD2
V: TRBV5-1
J: TRBJ2-2
size: -
CDR3: CASSPPLAGVTGELFF
DNA: TGCGCCAGCAGCCCACCACTAGCGGGAGTCACCGGGGAGCTGTTTTTT

D: TRBD1
V: TRBV11-2
J: TRBJ1-5
size: few
CDR3: CASSPYTGAGSQPQHF
DNA: TGTGCCAGCAGCCCCTACACAGGGGCAGGGAGTCAGCCCCAGCATTTT

D: TRBD1
V: TRBV11-2
J: TRBJ1-2
size: -
CDR3: CASSLPTRGQGGGYTF
DNA: TGTGCCAGCAGCTTACCCACTCGTGGACAGGGGGGTGGCTACACCTTC

D: -
V: TRBV6-1
J: TRBJ1-1
size: many
CDR3: CATVRSLNTEAFF
DNA: TGTGCCACCGTCCGTTCGCTGAACACTGAAGCTTTCTTT

D: TRBD2
V: TRBV29-1
J: TRBJ2-1
size: -
CDR3: CSVGAGAYNEQFF
DNA: TGCAGCGTGGGAGCGGGAGCCTACAATGAGCAGTTCTTC

D: -
V: TRBV29-1
J: TRBJ2-1
size: -
CDR3: CSVPGMVQETQFF
DNA: TGCAGCGTCCCTGGTATGGTCCAAGAGACCCAGTTCTTC

D: TRBD1
V: TRBV6-2/TRBV6-3
J: TRBJ1-5
size: -
CDR3: CASSYSGAGGGWPQHF
DNA: TGTGCCAGCAGTTATTCCGGGGCAGGGGGAGGGTGGCCCCAGCATTTT

D: TRBD2
V: TRBV7-9
J: TRBJ2-3
size: -
CDR3: CASSSERDSTDTQYF
DNA: TGTGCCAGCAGCTCCGAGCGGGACAGCACAGATACGCAGTATTTT

D: TRBD1
V: TRBV27
J: TRBJ2-1
size: many
CDR3: CASSSLGTENNEQFF
DNA: TGTGCCAGCAGTAGCCTCGGGACAGAGAACAATGAGCAGTTCTTC

D: -
V: TRBV7-3
J: TRBJ2-7
size: -
CDR3: CDSSLTTGIEQYF
DNA: TGTGACAGCAGCTTAACGACAGGAATTGAGCAGTACTTC

D: TRBD2
V: TRBV5-1
J: TRBJ2-7
size: many
CDR3: CASSILAGANEQYF
DNA: TGCGCCAGCAGCATCCTAGCGGGGGCCAACGAGCAGTACTTC

D: TRBD2
V: TRBV19
J: TRBJ2-1
size: -
CDR3: CASSGGLAVGSYNEQFF
DNA: TGTGCCAGTAGTGGGGGACTAGCGGTTGGGTCCTACAATGAGCAGTTCTTC

D: -
V: TRBV11-2
J: TRBJ2-3
size: many
CDR3: CASSLGALGARTDTQYF
DNA: TGTGCCAGCAGCCTTGGGGCCCTAGGGGCTCGCACAGATACGCAGTATTTT

D: TRBD1
V: TRBV12-5
J: TRBJ2-7
size: -
CDR3: CASGLLDRGRTYEQYF
DNA: TGTGCTAGTGGTTTGCTAGACAGGGGGAGAACCTACGAGCAGTACTTC

D: -
V: TRBV13
J: TRBJ1-2
size: -
CDR3: CASSLNRRVEGYTF
DNA: TGTGCCAGCAGCTTAAACCGCAGGGTCGAAGGCTACACCTTC

D: TRBD2
V: TRBV6-2/TRBV6-3
J: TRBJ2-1
size: few
CDR3: CASSTTQRTSGRLDEQFF
DNA: TGTGCCAGCAGTACCACTCAAAGGACTAGCGGGAGGTTAGATGAGCAGTTCTTC

D: TRBD2
V: TRBV2
J: TRBJ2-2
size: few
CDR3: CASREFERGGRGAGELFF
DNA: TGTGCCAGCAGGGAGTTTGAGCGGGGGGGCCGTGGAGCCGGGGAGCTGTTTTTT

D: -
V: TRBV27
J: TRBJ1-6
size: many
CDR3: CASSWGRDSPLHF
DNA: TGTGCCAGCAGTTGGGGACGAGATTCACCCCTCCACTTT

D: -
V: TRBV19
J: TRBJ2-1
size: -
CDR3: CASSMAGPQDNEQFF
DNA: TGTGCCAGTAGTATGGCAGGTCCTCAGGACAATGAGCAGTTCTTC

D: TRBD2
V: TRBV7-9
J: TRBJ2-5
size: -
CDR3: CASSPRASGAQETQYF
DNA: TGTGCTAGCAGCCCGCGGGCTAGCGGGGCCCAAGAGACCCAGTACTTC

D: TRBD2
V: TRBV7-3
J: TRBJ2-7
size: many
CDR3: CASSPTSGSLEQYF
DNA: TGTGCCAGCAGCCCGACTAGCGGGAGCCTGGAGCAGTACTTC

D: TRBD1
V: TRBV5-1
J: TRBJ2-6
size: -
CDR3: CASSRRTGGSGANVLTF
DNA: TGCGCCAGCAGCAGGCGGACAGGGGGCTCTGGGGCCAACGTCCTGACTTTC

D: TRBD1
V: TRBV7-9
J: TRBJ1-1
size: -
CDR3: CASSLEDRAWNTEAFF
DNA: TGTGCCAGCAGCTTAGAGGACAGGGCTTGGAACACTGAAGCTTTCTTT